This TCR beta chain was profiled in a study of Tregs in tolerant kidney transplant recipients. The method was immunoSEQ multiplex PCR; TCRdb's version includes in-frame clones alone and lacks a portion of them. Among some 90,000 clones listed, over 85% were seen once. Germline CDR1 reads PRHDT; CDR2 reads FYEKMQ (reference sequence). This CDR3 is built from 12 residues. V was pared by 7 bases and J by 1 base, with 6 bases between. Sequenced material: CD8+ T cells from blood. V gene TRBV13 combines with J gene TRBJ2-3, with D hard to call. The receptor comes from a human donor in good health. The CDR3 is CASTRGTDTQYF. The CDR3 DNA is TGTGCCAGCACCAGAGGCACAGATACGCAGTATTTT.